Following are 20 T cell receptor beta chains from one sample sequenced in a study of regulatory T cells in long-lasting Graves disease. As to time point: persistent/refractory GD, antithyroid drugs over 5 years with positive TRAb. The TCR library used RNA extracted from PBMCs. Arm-PCR with iRepertoire HTBI primers amplified the CDR3 regions for these TCR beta libraries. TCRdb redid the calling of the multiplex PCR reads with MiXCR, one entry per CDR3 protein. This sample yields roughly 500,000 distinct CDR3 sequences, of which under 25% are seen a single time; under 15% belongs to the top ten. Sequencing was performed on peripheral blood mononuclear cells (PBMCs), taken when the disease was refractory, from a patient treated with antithyroid drugs. Receptor source: a female donor with Graves disease.

The table lists this clonotype with a count of one. The CDR3 nucleotides are TGTGCCAGTACTCCGGACAGTGGGGGCTACGAGCAGTACTTC. Protein: CASTPDSGGYEQYF. J is TRBJ2-7 and V is TRBV6-1; tentatively, D is TRBD1 (6 bases). V lost 9 bases, J lost 3 bases, and 18 bases lay in between. There are 14 residues in the CDR3. Germline-derived CDR1 and CDR2 are MNHNS and SASEGT.

This clonotype was observed many times. The chain links TRBV6-1 to TRBJ1-5, with 9 bases identical to TRBD1. CDR1 and CDR2 (germline): MNHNS, SASEGT. V lost 7 bases and J lost 1; bases outside the gene matches: 5. The CDR3 has 15 amino acids. CDR3 in amino acids: CASTLDRGSNQPQHF. The CDR3 coding sequence is TGTGCCAGCACCCTCGACAGGGGGAGCAATCAGCCCCAGCATTTT.

In this sample, this clonotype turned up a few times. CDR3 amino acids: CAWSTGLADTGELFF. The CDR3 region has the DNA TGTGCCTGGTCAACGGGACTAGCGGACACCGGGGAGCTGTTTTTT. The chain links TRBV30 to TRBJ2-2; TRBD2 matches at 11 bases. There are 15 residues in the CDR3. The junction had 5 bases not matched to a gene; V was cut back by 5 bases and J by 3 bases. Germline CDR1 and CDR2: GTSNPN and SVGIG (reference sequence).

The CDR3: CASSLAPGSLEQYF. The DNA for the CDR3 is TGTGCCAGCAGCTTAGCGCCAGGCTCGTTGGAGCAGTACTTC. This chain joins TRBV7-2 and TRBJ2-7, with unresolved D. Germline V gives CDR1 SGHTA, CDR2 FQGNSA. The CDR3 runs to 14 residues. The V and J ends lost 0 bases and 7 bases respectively, with 13 bases between them.

About this clonotype itself: One junction end does not reproduce the germline sequence, and a read error may be involved. The chain recombines TRBV20-1 with TRBJ2-5; no firm D call. CDR1 is DFQATT, CDR2 SNEGSKA, per germline (reference sequence). This CDR3 has 17 amino acids. Here the CDR3 reads CSARVLQRLQKQETRYF. Written as DNA, the CDR3 is TGCAGTGCTAGAGTCTTACAAAGACTGCAAAAGCAAGAGACCCGGTACTTC.

As for this clonotype: One end of the junction is discordant with germline, which a read error may explain. The J gene is TRBJ2-5, the V gene TRBV6-1; 8 bases match TRBD2. This CDR3 spans 20 amino acids. Germline V CDR1 and CDR2: MNHNS, SASEGT. For the CDR3, the DNA is TGTGCCATCAGTGAGGCATCTGTTCCGGGACTAGAAGGAGCCGTTGAGACCCAGTACTTC. It translates to CAISEASVPGLEGAVETQYF.

This clonotype was detected many times. The rearrangement uses TRBV7-8 and TRBJ1-2, with D unclear. Trimming removed 5 bases from V and 4 bases from J, with 14 bases in between. The CDR3 totals 14 residues. Per the germline V gene, CDR1 is SGHVS and CDR2 is FQNEAQ. The DNA for the CDR3 is TGTGCCAGCAGCAAGTTAACCCCAGCCTATGGCTACACCTTC. Its protein is CASSKLTPAYGYTF.

This clonotype was seen more than once but under ten times. The J gene is TRBJ2-6, the V gene TRBV27; 9 nucleotides line up with TRBD1. V was clipped by 6 bases and J by 2 bases; unmatched bases: 2. The CDR3 runs 15 residues. Germline CDR1 and CDR2: MNHEY and SMNVEV (reference sequence). The CDR3 protein is CASRRQGAGANVLTF. The CDR3 DNA reads as TGTGCCAGCAGACGACAGGGGGCTGGGGCCAACGTCCTGACTTTC.

This sequence joins TRBV5-4 and TRBJ2-5; D may correspond to TRBD1 or TRBD2 (5 bases each). Germline CDR1 SGHNT, CDR2 YYREEE (reference sequence). Between the trimmed V and J ends, which lost 4 bases and 1 base, there was a span of 14 bases. The CDR3 loop spans 15 amino acids. CDR3 sequence: CASSLHVGTQETQYF. CDR3 sequence (DNA): TGTGCCAGCAGCCTTCACGTCGGGACCCAAGAGACCCAGTACTTC.

This clonotype occurred many times. A much larger clone lies one base from this, so it may be a read error. V is TRBV28 and J is TRBJ1-1; no clear D gene. The CDR3 sequence is 11 residues long. The germline V gene has CDR1 MDHEN and CDR2 SYDVKM. The V and J ends lost 7 bases and 0 bases respectively, with 3 bases between them. The CDR3 region is CASMVNTEAFF. For the CDR3, the DNA is TGTGCCAGCATGGTGAACACTGAAGCTTTCTTT.

The chain is built from TRBV7-3 and TRBJ1-1; tentatively, D is TRBD1 (5 bases). The CDR3 length is 11 residues. The germline V and J ends were trimmed by 6 bases and 7 bases, with 9 bases remaining between them. Germline V CDR1 and CDR2: SGHTA, FQGTGA. The CDR3 loop is CASSSGIEAFF. The CDR3 coding sequence is TGTGCCAGCAGTTCAGGGATTGAAGCTTTCTTT.

This clonotype appeared a few times. Here the CDR3 reads CATSRAGPNTEAFF. As DNA, the CDR3 is TGTGCCACCAGCCGTGCGGGTCCGAACACTGAAGCTTTCTTT. V and J are TRBV15 and TRBJ1-1; no clear D gene. V gave up 5 bases and J gave up 1 base, with 11 bases separating them. Germline V CDR1 and CDR2: LNHNV, YYDKDF (reference sequence). This CDR3 has 14 residues.

The chain employs TRBV20-1 and TRBJ2-2; TRBD1 is a possible D gene (6 bases). CDR1 and CDR2 from the germline V gene are DFQATT and SNEGSKA (reference sequence). V lost 6 bases to trimming and J lost 4 bases, with 18 bases between them. The CDR3 is 15 residues long. In nucleotides, the CDR3 is TGCAGTGCCCGCGACGGACAGACTTCCACCGGGGAGCTGTTTTTT. Translating gives CSARDGQTSTGELFF.

This clonotype has just a few counts. The chain combines TRBV12-3 or TRBV12-4 with TRBJ2-5; TRBD2 matches at 11 bases. V was clipped by 3 bases and J by 9 bases; unmatched bases: 6. This CDR3 comprises 14 residues. The CDR3, as DNA: TGTGCCAGCAGTTTCACTAGCGGGAGCCCGGCCCAGTACTTC. This encodes CASSFTSGSPAQYF.

This chain joins TRBV19 and TRBJ1-1; TRBD1 matches at 9 bases. This CDR3 is built from 16 residues. J lost 1 base, V lost 6 bases, and 9 bases had no gene match. The V gene's germline CDR1 is LNHDA and CDR2 SQIVND (reference sequence). The CDR3 protein is CASSPGDRVWNTEAFF. Here the CDR3 DNA reads TGTGCCAGTAGCCCCGGGGACAGGGTCTGGAACACTGAAGCTTTCTTT.

This clonotype has at least ten counts. The V gene is TRBV6-5, the J gene TRBJ1-5; TRBD1 matches 7 bases. This CDR3 is built from 14 residues. V shed 2 bases, J shed 2 bases, and the junction held 0 bases outside the gene matches. CDR1 is MNHEY, CDR2 SVGAGI, per germline. CDR3 DNA: TGTGCCAGCAGTTACCAGGGGGGCAATCAGCCCCAGCATTTT. The encoded protein is CASSYQGGNQPQHF.

This clonotype was observed a handful of times. This chain joins TRBV10-3 and TRBJ2-3; 7 bases agree with TRBD1. Trimming took 7 bases from V and 1 from J; bases not matched to a gene: 2. CDR3 length equals 13 residues. Germline V gives CDR1 ENHRY, CDR2 SYGVKD. The CDR3 coding sequence is TGTGCCATCACCGGACAGGGCACAGATACGCAGTATTTT. It specifies CAITGQGTDTQYF.

The V gene is TRBV12-3 or TRBV12-4, the J gene TRBJ1-1; tentative D call: TRBD1 (5 bases). This CDR3 region has 14 residues. Between the trimmed V and J ends, which lost 4 bases and 7 bases, there was a span of 16 bases. The CDR3 coding sequence is TGTGCCAGCAGTTCGAAGGGGCGCGTTTTTGAAGCTTTCTTT. Amino acids: CASSSKGRVFEAFF.

Points on this clonotype: A far larger clone differs by one base, so this is likely a read error. V is TRBV6-2 or TRBV6-3 and J is TRBJ1-2; weak D call: TRBD1 (5 bases). This CDR3 comprises 12 residues. Germline V CDR1 and CDR2: MNHEY, SVGEGT. The V end was cut by 5 bases, the J end by 10 bases, with 14 bases between. As DNA, the CDR3 is TGTGCCAGCAGTGACCCCAGGGCGGACTACACCTTC. Protein product: CASSDPRADYTF.

This clonotype was counted ten times or more. The chain recombines TRBV20-1 with TRBJ2-5, with 12 positions matching TRBD2. Per germline, CDR1 DFQATT and CDR2 SNEGSKA (reference sequence). This CDR3 has 14 residues. J gave up 0 bases and V 6 bases, and 2 bases lay outside the gene matches. The DNA of the CDR3 is TGCAGTGCAACTAGCGGGGGGTACCAAGAGACCCAGTACTTC. Translation gives CSATSGGYQETQYF.